The rows below give T cell receptor beta chains drawn from one sample of a study of blood T cell repertoires in COVID-19. Sequenced by immunoSEQ multiplex PCR; TCRdb stores in-frame clones only, minus some. The data show 250,000 to 300,000 clones, about 86% seen once. The sequenced sample was PBMCs or T cells enriched from blood (not recorded which). Receptor source: a young man with acute COVID-19. Both conserved end residues are part of each CDR3. The D gene is left open where the match is weak.

d_gene,v_gene,j_gene,CDR3aa
TRBD2,TRBV3-1/TRBV3-2,TRBJ2-1,CASSPWTSGGNEQFF
NA,TRBV3-1/TRBV3-2,TRBJ1-2,CASSKTGGDGYTF
NA,TRBV12-3/TRBV12-4,TRBJ1-1,CASSLIGSTEAFF
NA,TRBV9,TRBJ2-2,CASAKGETGELFF
TRBD1,TRBV3-1/TRBV3-2,TRBJ1-1,CASSQGQGAAEAFF
NA,TRBV6-4,TRBJ2-3,CASKGMASTDTQYF
TRBD1,TRBV27,TRBJ2-2,CASSLTGGRLDGELFF
NA,TRBV11-3,TRBJ1-1,CASSARTEAFF
NA,TRBV20-1,TRBJ2-1,CSAGRGNEQFF
TRBD2,TRBV12-3/TRBV12-4,TRBJ2-1,CASSPGGDEQFF
NA,TRBV12-3/TRBV12-4,TRBJ2-3,CASSLLFRQAQYF
NA,TRBV24-1,TRBJ1-5,CATSDTRGNQPQHF
TRBD1,TRBV5-8,TRBJ2-2,CASSRTGNTGELFF
TRBD2,TRBV7-3,TRBJ2-3,CASSFRAGGSTDTQYF
TRBD2,TRBV28,TRBJ2-1,CASSSGGTPGFGNEQFF
TRBD1,TRBV19,TRBJ1-1,CASSSEQGKAFF
TRBD1,TRBV7-6,TRBJ1-6,CASSLEGQGYSPLHF
NA,TRBV29-1,TRBJ1-1,CSVNVESWNTEAFF
NA,TRBV2,TRBJ1-4,CASSELQATNEKLFF
TRBD1,TRBV19,TRBJ1-5,CASSPGGVIGTGLGQPQHF
TRBD1,TRBV5-6,TRBJ1-1,CASSLVGQGAPEAFF
NA,TRBV19,TRBJ2-5,CASSPRDGLPQETQYF